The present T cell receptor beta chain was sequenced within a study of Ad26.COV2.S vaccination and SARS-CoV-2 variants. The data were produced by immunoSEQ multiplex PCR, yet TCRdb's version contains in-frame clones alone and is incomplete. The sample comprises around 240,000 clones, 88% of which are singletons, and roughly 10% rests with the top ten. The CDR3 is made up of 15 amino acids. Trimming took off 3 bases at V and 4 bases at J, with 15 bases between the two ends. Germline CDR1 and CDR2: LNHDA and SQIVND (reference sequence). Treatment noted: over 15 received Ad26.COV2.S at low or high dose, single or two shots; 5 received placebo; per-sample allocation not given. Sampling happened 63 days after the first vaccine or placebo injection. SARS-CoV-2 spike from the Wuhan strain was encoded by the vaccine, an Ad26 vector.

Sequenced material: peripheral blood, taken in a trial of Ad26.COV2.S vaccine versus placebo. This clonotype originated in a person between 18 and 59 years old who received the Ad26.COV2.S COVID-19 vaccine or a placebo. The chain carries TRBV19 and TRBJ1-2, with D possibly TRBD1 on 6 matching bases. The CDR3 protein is CASSIFSGDSYGYTF. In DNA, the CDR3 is TGTGCCAGTAGTATCTTTTCAGGGGATAGCTATGGCTACACCTTC.